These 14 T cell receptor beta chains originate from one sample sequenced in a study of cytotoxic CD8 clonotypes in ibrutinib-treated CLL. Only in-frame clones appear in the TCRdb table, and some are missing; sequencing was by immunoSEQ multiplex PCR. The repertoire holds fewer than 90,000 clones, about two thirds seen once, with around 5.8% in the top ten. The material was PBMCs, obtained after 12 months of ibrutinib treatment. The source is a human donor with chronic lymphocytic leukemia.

CDR3 residues: CASSPRRGRGNNEQFF. The CDR3 coding sequence is TGTGCCAGCAGCCCACGCAGAGGACGGGGTAACAATGAGCAGTTCTTC. The rearrangement uses TRBV11-3 and TRBJ2-1, with TRBD2 as a possible D gene (5 bases). The V gene's germline CDR1 is SGHNT and CDR2 YENEEA. This CDR3 region has 16 residues. Trimming left V 5 bases short and J 5 bases short, with 19 bases between.

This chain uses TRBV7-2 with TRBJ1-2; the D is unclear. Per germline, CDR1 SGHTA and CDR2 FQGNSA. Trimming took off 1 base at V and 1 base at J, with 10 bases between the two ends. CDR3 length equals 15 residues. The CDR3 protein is CASSLGGRLNYGYTF. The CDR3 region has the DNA TGTGCCAGCAGCTTAGGCGGCAGACTTAACTATGGCTACACCTTC.

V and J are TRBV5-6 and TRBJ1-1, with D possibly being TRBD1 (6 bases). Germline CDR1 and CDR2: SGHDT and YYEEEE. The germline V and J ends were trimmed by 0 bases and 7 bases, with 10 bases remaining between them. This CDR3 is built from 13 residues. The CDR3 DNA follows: TGTGCCAGCAGCTTGGTCAGGGGCAATGAAGCTTTCTTT. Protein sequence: CASSLVRGNEAFF.

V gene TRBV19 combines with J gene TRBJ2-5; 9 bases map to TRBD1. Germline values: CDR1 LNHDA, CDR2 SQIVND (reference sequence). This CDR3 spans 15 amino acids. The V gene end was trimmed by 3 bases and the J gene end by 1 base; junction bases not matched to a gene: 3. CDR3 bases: TGTGCCAGTAGTATGGAGACAGGGGGCCAAGAGACCCAGTACTTC. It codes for CASSMETGGQETQYF.

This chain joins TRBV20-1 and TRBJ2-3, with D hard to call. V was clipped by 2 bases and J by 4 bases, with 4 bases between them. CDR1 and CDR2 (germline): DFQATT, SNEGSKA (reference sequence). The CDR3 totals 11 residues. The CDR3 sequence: CSARRSDTQYF. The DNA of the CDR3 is TGCAGTGCTAGAAGGTCAGATACGCAGTATTTT.

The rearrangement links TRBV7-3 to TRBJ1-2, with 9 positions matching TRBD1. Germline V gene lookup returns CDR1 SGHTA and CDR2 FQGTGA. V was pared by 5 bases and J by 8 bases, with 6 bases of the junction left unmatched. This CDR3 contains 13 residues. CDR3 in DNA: TGTGCCAGCAGCGCTACAGGGGGCAGAGGCTACACCTTC. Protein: CASSATGGRGYTF.

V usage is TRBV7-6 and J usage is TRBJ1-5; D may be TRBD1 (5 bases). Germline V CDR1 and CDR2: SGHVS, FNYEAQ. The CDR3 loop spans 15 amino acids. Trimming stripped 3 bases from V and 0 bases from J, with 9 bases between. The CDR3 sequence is CASSLAGSSNQPQHF. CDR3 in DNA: TGTGCCAGCAGCTTGGCAGGGAGTAGCAATCAGCCCCAGCATTTT.

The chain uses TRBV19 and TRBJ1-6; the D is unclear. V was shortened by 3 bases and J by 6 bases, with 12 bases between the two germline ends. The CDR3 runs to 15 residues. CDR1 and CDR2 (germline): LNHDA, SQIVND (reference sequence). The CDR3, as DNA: TGTGCCAGTAGTATTTCCCGGGAGCCTAATTCACCCCTCCACTTT. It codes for CASSISREPNSPLHF.

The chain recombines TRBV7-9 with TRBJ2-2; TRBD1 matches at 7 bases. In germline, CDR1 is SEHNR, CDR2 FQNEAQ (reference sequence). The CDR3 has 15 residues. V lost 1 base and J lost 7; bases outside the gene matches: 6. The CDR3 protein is CASSLGEGAVGELFF. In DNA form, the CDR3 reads TGTGCCAGCAGCTTAGGTGAGGGGGCCGTCGGGGAGCTGTTTTTT.

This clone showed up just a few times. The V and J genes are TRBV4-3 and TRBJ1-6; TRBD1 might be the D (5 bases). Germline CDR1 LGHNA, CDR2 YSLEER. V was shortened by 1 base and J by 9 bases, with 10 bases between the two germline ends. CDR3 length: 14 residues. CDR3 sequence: CASSQGRGGSPLHF. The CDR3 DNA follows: TGCGCCAGCAGCCAAGGGAGGGGTGGTTCACCCCTCCACTTT.

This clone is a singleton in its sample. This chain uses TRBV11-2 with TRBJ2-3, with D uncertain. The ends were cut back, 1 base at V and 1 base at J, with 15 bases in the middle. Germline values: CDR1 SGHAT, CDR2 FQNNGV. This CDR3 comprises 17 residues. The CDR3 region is CASSLVPFGLGTDTQYF. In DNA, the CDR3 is TGTGCCAGCAGCTTAGTCCCGTTTGGGTTGGGCACAGATACGCAGTATTTT.

The CDR3 protein is CASSLGGYGYTF. The CDR3 nucleotides are TGTGCCAGCAGTTTAGGAGGGTACGGCTACACCTTC. The chain couples TRBV28 to TRBJ1-2; D is uncertain. Germline V gives CDR1 MDHEN, CDR2 SYDVKM. The CDR3 is 12 residues long. Trimming stripped 2 bases from V and 8 bases from J, with 9 bases between.

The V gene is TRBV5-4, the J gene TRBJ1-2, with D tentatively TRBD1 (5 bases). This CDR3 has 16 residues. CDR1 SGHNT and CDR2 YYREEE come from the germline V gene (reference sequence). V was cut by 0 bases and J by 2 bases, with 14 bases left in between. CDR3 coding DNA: TGTGCCAGCAGCTTGGGTGCCGGTGCAGGGAACTATGGCTACACCTTC. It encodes CASSLGAGAGNYGYTF.

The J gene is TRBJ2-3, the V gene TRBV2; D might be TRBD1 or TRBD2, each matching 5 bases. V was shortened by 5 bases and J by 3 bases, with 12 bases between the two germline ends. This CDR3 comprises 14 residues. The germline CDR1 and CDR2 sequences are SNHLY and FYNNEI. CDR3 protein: CASSQMGETDTQYF. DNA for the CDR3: TGTGCCAGCAGTCAGATGGGGGAAACAGATACGCAGTATTTT.